A single sample gave rise to the 7 T cell receptor beta chains below, sequenced in a study of T cell changes during pregnancy in multiple sclerosis. Sequenced by immunoSEQ multiplex PCR; TCRdb stores in-frame clones only, minus some. The sample yields around 30,000 clones, roughly 89% seen once. This material consisted of CD8+ T cells from peripheral blood mononuclear cells, taken in the third trimester of pregnancy. These receptors all stem from a female donor with multiple sclerosis, enrolled in a pregnancy study.

In its sample, this clone was seen once. The chain combines TRBV4-3 with TRBJ2-5, with D possibly TRBD2 on 5 matching bases. Germline V gives CDR1 LGHNA, CDR2 YSLEER. V shed 4 bases and J shed 5 bases, with 20 bases lying between them. The CDR3 is 16 residues long. CDR3 sequence reads: CASSRSSETKTETQYF. CDR3 nucleotide sequence: TGCGCCAGCAGCCGGTCATCTGAGACTAAGACGGAGACCCAGTACTTC.

This chain uses TRBV5-6 with TRBJ1-1; no firm D call. Germline CDR1 reads SGHDT; CDR2 reads YYEEEE. The CDR3 spans 13 residues. The V and J ends lost 0 bases and 4 bases respectively, with 7 bases between them. The CDR3 here is CASSLGPLTEAFF. CDR3 sequence (DNA): TGTGCCAGCAGCTTGGGGCCGCTCACTGAAGCTTTCTTT. The full variable domain, rest sourced from reference TRBV5-6 and TRBJ1-1, is DAGVTQSPTHLIKTRGQQVTLRCSPKSGHDTVSWYQQALGQGPQFIFQYYEEEERQRGNFPDRFSGHQFPNYSSELNVNALLLGDSALYLCASSLGPLTEAFFGQGTRLTVV.

V usage is TRBV9 and J usage is TRBJ2-1; D may be TRBD2 (5 bases). From germline, CDR1 is SGDLS and CDR2 YYNGEE. The CDR3 spans 14 residues. The V gene lost 2 bases and the J gene lost 4 bases, with 10 bases spanning the gap. The CDR3 DNA reads as TGTGCCAGCAGCGTCGGGGTGGAATACAATGAGCAGTTCTTC. Encoded protein: CASSVGVEYNEQFF.

This chain connects TRBV7-2 to TRBJ2-2; D may be TRBD1 (7 bases). The ends were cut back, 11 bases at V and 8 bases at J, with 18 bases in the middle. Germline V lookup: CDR1 SGHTA, CDR2 FQGNSA. The CDR3 totals 13 residues. The CDR3 bases are TGTGCCCAGGGGGGCCCCCCGGCGGGGGAGCTGTTTTTT. Translated, it gives CAQGGPPAGELFF.

This chain uses TRBV6-4 with TRBJ2-3; D not certain. CDR1 and CDR2 from the germline V gene are MRHNA and SNTAGT. The V and J ends lost 2 bases and 0 bases respectively, with 9 bases between them. The CDR3 runs 15 residues. The CDR3 spells CASSDKAASTDTQYF. Here the CDR3 DNA reads TGTGCCAGCAGTGACAAGGCGGCAAGCACAGATACGCAGTATTTT.

The chain has TRBV7-8 and TRBJ1-2; the D gene is possibly TRBD1 (5 bases). The V gene lost 1 base and the J gene lost 0 bases, with 12 bases spanning the gap. CDR3 size: 16 residues. Germline V gene data show CDR1 as SGHVS and CDR2 as FQNEAQ. DNA of the CDR3: TGTGCCAGCAGCTTAGACCCAGGGCAAGCTAACTATGGCTACACCTTC. It specifies CASSLDPGQANYGYTF.

The genes are TRBV23-1 and TRBJ1-6; a possible D gene is TRBD1 (6 bases). TRBV23-1 falls under the ORF class, with uncertain function. This CDR3 region has 14 residues. Trimming removed 8 bases from V and 9 bases from J, with 17 bases in between. The CDR3 nucleotides read TGCGCCAGCCCGAACGGACAGCCCGCTTCACCCCTCCACTTT. Protein: CASPNGQPASPLHF.